The count of the clone carrying this T cell receptor (beta chain) is one. This entry is derived from a study of control samples from healthy donors and cancer patients. Here immunoSEQ multiplex PCR was the method, and the copy in TCRdb shows in-frame clones only, minus some. Of hundreds of thousands of clones in the sample, 90% were seen once. The ends were cut back, 0 bases at V and 3 bases at J, with 10 bases in the middle. Germline V gene sequence: CDR1 LGHNA, CDR2 YNFKEQ. The CDR3 consists of 15 residues. Sequencing used PBMCs. The V gene is TRBV4-2, the J gene TRBJ2-3, with unresolved D. The TCR sequence derives from a man aged 40-50 years with head and neck cancer. CDR3 nucleotides: TGTGCCAGCAGCCAAGAAGGGCAGCCGACAGATACGCAGTATTTT. Its protein product is CASSQEGQPTDTQYF.